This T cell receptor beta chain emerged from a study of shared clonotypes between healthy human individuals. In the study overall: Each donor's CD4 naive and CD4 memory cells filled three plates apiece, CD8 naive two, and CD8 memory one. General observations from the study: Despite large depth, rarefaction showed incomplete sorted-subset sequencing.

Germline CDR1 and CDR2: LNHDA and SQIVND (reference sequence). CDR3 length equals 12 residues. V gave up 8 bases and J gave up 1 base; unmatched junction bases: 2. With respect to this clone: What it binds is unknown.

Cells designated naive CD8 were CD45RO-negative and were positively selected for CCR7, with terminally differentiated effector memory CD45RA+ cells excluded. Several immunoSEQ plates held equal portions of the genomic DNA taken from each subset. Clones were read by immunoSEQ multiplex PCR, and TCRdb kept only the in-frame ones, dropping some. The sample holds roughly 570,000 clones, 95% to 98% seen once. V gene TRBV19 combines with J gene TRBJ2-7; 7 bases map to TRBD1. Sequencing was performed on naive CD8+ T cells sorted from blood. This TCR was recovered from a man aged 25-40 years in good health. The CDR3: CASEDRSYEQYF. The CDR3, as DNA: TGTGCCAGTGAGGACAGGTCCTACGAGCAGTACTTC.